One and the same sample provided the 17 T cell receptor beta chains below, sequenced in a study of PD-1 blockade in classical Hodgkin lymphoma. There was relapse after autologous stem cell transplantation in every patient, and there was variation in brentuximab vedotin exposure. Repertoires were generated with immunoSEQ multiplex PCR, while TCRdb's copy carries only in-frame clones and drops some. There are 50,000 or so clones in the sample; around 67% occur only once, and around 15% lies in the top ten. Here the sequenced sample was peripheral blood mononuclear cells (PBMCs), taken before the second cycle of nivolumab. These receptor sequences come from a human donor with classical Hodgkin lymphoma.

The chain employs TRBV6-5 and TRBJ1-1, with 8 bases that match TRBD1. CDR3 length equals 14 residues. Germline values: CDR1 MNHEY, CDR2 SVGAGI. J was trimmed by 1 base and V by 7 bases; bases with no gene match: 5. This CDR3 reads CASTTGAQNTEAFF. As DNA, the CDR3 is TGTGCCAGCACGACAGGGGCTCAGAACACTGAAGCTTTCTTT.

CDR3 region: CASSPSPGRRETQYF. The DNA of the CDR3 is TGTGCCAGCAGTCCTTCCCCTGGGAGGAGGGAGACCCAGTACTTC. The chain carries TRBV6-5 and TRBJ2-5; weak D call: TRBD2 (6 bases). The CDR3 has 15 residues. Trimming shortened V by 5 bases and J by 5 bases, and 18 bases separated the two germline ends. CDR1 and CDR2 from the germline V gene are MNHEY and SVGAGI.

The gene calls are TRBV30 and TRBJ1-3; TRBD1 aligns across 10 bases. Germline V CDR1 and CDR2: GTSNPN, SVGIG (reference sequence). J gave up 2 bases and V 7 bases, and 8 bases lay outside the gene matches. There are 15 residues in the CDR3. The DNA for the CDR3 is TGTGCCTTCCGGACAGGGGGGGGAGCTGGAAACACCATATATTTT. Translating it yields CAFRTGGGAGNTIYF.

This rearrangement joins TRBV6-6 to TRBJ1-1; D may be TRBD1 (5 bases). The V end was cut by 6 bases, the J end by 6 bases, with 11 bases between. Germline CDR1 is MNHNY and CDR2 is SVGAGI (reference sequence). This CDR3 region has 12 residues. CDR3 nucleotides: TGTGCCAGCAGCAGGGACTCTTCTGAAGCTTTCTTT. Residues: CASSRDSSEAFF.

The CDR3 spells CASAGGSGTSGTYNQETQYF. DNA of the CDR3: TGTGCCAGCGCTGGAGGGTCCGGGACTAGCGGGACCTACAACCAAGAGACCCAGTACTTC. V is TRBV2 and J is TRBJ2-5; TRBD2 agrees at 13 bases. The germline gives CDR1 SNHLY, CDR2 FYNNEI. Losses at the gene ends were 8 bases for V and 0 bases for J; bases not matched to a gene: 18. The CDR3 is 20 residues long.

This chain links TRBV2 with TRBJ2-7, with TRBD2 identical over 12 bases. CDR3 length equals 15 residues. Trimming took 6 bases from V and 2 from J; bases not matched to a gene: 5. Germline V gives CDR1 SNHLY, CDR2 FYNNEI. The CDR3 coding sequence is TGTGCCAGCAGCAAAGGACTAGCGGGAACCTACGAGCAGTACTTC. This codes for CASSKGLAGTYEQYF.

This chain links TRBV28 with TRBJ2-3, with D perhaps TRBD1 or TRBD2 (6 bases each). CDR3 length equals 15 residues. CDR1 MDHEN and CDR2 SYDVKM come from the germline V gene. Trimming pared 2 bases from V and 0 bases from J, leaving 9 bases between. The CDR3: CASSLRGASTDTQYF. CDR3 in DNA: TGTGCCAGCAGTTTAAGGGGGGCAAGCACAGATACGCAGTATTTT.

CDR3 amino acids: CASSVKAGLNTEAFF. The CDR3 DNA reads as TGTGCCAGCAGCGTAAAAGCAGGCCTGAACACTGAAGCTTTCTTT. The chain has TRBV9 and TRBJ1-1; D call uncertain. Germline V gene sequence: CDR1 SGDLS, CDR2 YYNGEE. Trimming left V 1 base short and J 0 bases short, with 10 bases between. The length of the CDR3 is 15 residues.

The chain joins TRBV28 to TRBJ2-7; D possibly uses TRBD1 or TRBD2 (5 bases each). Deletions cut 1 base from V and 3 bases from J, with 22 bases between. Looked up from germline, CDR1 is MDHEN and CDR2 is SYDVKM. CDR3 length: 18 residues. The CDR3 region is CASSLFGHSSGTYYEQYF. The CDR3 nucleotides read TGTGCCAGCAGTTTATTTGGACACTCATCCGGGACCTACTACGAGCAGTACTTC.

This clone occurred many times. The rearrangement joins TRBV7-9 to TRBJ1-4; D not resolved. Trimming removed 8 bases from V and 2 bases from J, with 12 bases in between. The CDR3 has 14 amino acids. The germline CDR1 and CDR2 sequences are SEHNR and FQNEAQ (reference sequence). CDR3 DNA: TGTGCCAGCTTCGATCTGGGGACTAATGAAAAACTGTTTTTT. Amino acid sequence: CASFDLGTNEKLFF.

The V call is TRBV18, the J call TRBJ2-5; no clear D gene. This CDR3 is 12 amino acids long. Germline assignment: CDR1 KGHSH and CDR2 LQKENI. V was pared by 4 bases and J by 5 bases, with 8 bases between. The CDR3 reads CASSLLGETQYF. CDR3 nucleotides: TGTGCCAGCTCACTTTTGGGGGAGACCCAGTACTTC. Together with reference TRBV18 and TRBJ2-5, the CDR3 gives the full variable domain: NAGVMQNPRHLVRRRGQEARLRCSPMKGHSHVYWYRQLPEEGLKFMVYLQKENIIDESGMPKERFSAEFPKEGPSILRIQQVVRGDSAAYFCASSLLGETQYFGPGTRLLVL.

The chain links TRBV19 to TRBJ1-5, with 7 bases matching TRBD1. The CDR3 is made up of 14 amino acids. Germline CDR1 and CDR2: LNHDA and SQIVND (reference sequence). V shed 9 bases and J 3 bases; nucleotides not matched to a gene: 8. As DNA, the CDR3 is TGTGCCAGCAGACAGGGCCCCGTCAATCAGCCCCAGCATTTT. Translating it yields CASRQGPVNQPQHF.

V usage is TRBV27 and J usage is TRBJ1-2; D remains ambiguous. The CDR3 runs to 13 residues. Germline V gives CDR1 MNHEY, CDR2 SMNVEV (reference sequence). Trimming removed 2 bases from V and 4 bases from J, with 8 bases in between. The CDR3 DNA reads as TGTGCCAGCAGTTTACTGGAGGGCTATGGCTACACCTTC. As protein: CASSLLEGYGYTF.

This chain joins TRBV28 and TRBJ2-3; D unclear. This CDR3 is 14 amino acids long. Germline values: CDR1 MDHEN, CDR2 SYDVKM. The ends were cut back, 3 bases at V and 2 bases at J, with 9 bases in the middle. The CDR3 DNA follows: TGTGCCAGCAGTTTTGAATCTTACACAGATACGCAGTATTTT. Translation gives CASSFESYTDTQYF.

A single count supports this clone. V usage is TRBV19 and J usage is TRBJ2-1; TRBD2 matches at 7 bases. CDR3 size: 14 residues. Trimming removed 10 bases from V and 4 bases from J; junction bases left unmatched: 10. Germline assignment: CDR1 LNHDA and CDR2 SQIVND (reference sequence). As DNA, the CDR3 is TGTGCCACTGGGGGGAGGGAGGGTTACAATGAGCAGTTCTTC. Translation: CATGGREGYNEQFF.

The chain carries TRBV19 and TRBJ2-7; 9 bases fit TRBD1. The CDR3 sequence is 13 residues long. CDR1 and CDR2 (germline): LNHDA, SQIVND (reference sequence). The trim removed 6 bases at V and 0 bases at J, leaving 0 bases unmatched. CDR3 nucleotide sequence: TGTGCCAGTAGGACAGGGGGCTCCTACGAGCAGTACTTC. The encoded protein is CASRTGGSYEQYF. Full variable domain (rest looked up from reference TRBV19 and TRBJ2-7): DGGITQSPKYLFRKEGQNVTLSCEQNLNHDAMYWYRQDPGQGLRLIYYSQIVNDFQKGDIAEGYSVSREKKESFPLTVTSAQKNPTAFYLCASRTGGSYEQYFGPGTRLTVT.

The V and J genes are TRBV5-1 and TRBJ2-1; 10 positions agree with TRBD2. V shed 1 base, J shed 5 bases, and the junction held 3 bases outside the gene matches. This CDR3 is 15 amino acids long. The V gene's germline CDR1 is SGHRS and CDR2 YFSETQ. CDR3 sequence: CASSLTSGTNNEQFF. The DNA for the CDR3 is TGCGCCAGCAGCTTGACTAGCGGGACAAACAATGAGCAGTTCTTC.